The clone carrying this T cell receptor beta chain has only a few counts. The antigen is not known. The PCR made use of 60 Vbeta and 13 Jbeta primers. Assay used: immunoSEQ multiplex PCR; TCRdb lists only in-frame clones, some missing. The data show 90,000 to 150,000 clones, under 85% seen once. The data derive from a study of cytomegalovirus exposure and HLA in healthy donors. Findings and limits, study-wide: Per a prior analysis, the majority of TCR beta V segments were productive roughly 90% or roughly 30% of the time.

The sample comprised PBMCs. This receptor was obtained from a human donor in good health.

CDR3 sequence reads: CASSLTGYTSYEQYF. CDR3 nucleotides: TGTGCCAGCAGCTTAACAGGTTACACTTCCTACGAGCAGTACTTC. The rearrangement joins TRBV7-6 to TRBJ2-7, with D maybe TRBD1 (5 bases). Germline CDR1 reads SGHVS; CDR2 reads FNYEAQ. CDR3 length: 15 amino acids. V lost 2 bases to trimming and J lost 1 base, with 12 bases between them. Full variable domain (outside the CDR3, taken from reference TRBV7-6 and TRBJ2-7): GAGVSQSPRYKVTKRGQDVALRCDPISGHVSLYWYRQALGQGPEFLTYFNYEAQQDKSGLPNDRFSAERPEGSISTLTIQRTEQRDSAMYRCASSLTGYTSYEQYFGPGTRLTVT.